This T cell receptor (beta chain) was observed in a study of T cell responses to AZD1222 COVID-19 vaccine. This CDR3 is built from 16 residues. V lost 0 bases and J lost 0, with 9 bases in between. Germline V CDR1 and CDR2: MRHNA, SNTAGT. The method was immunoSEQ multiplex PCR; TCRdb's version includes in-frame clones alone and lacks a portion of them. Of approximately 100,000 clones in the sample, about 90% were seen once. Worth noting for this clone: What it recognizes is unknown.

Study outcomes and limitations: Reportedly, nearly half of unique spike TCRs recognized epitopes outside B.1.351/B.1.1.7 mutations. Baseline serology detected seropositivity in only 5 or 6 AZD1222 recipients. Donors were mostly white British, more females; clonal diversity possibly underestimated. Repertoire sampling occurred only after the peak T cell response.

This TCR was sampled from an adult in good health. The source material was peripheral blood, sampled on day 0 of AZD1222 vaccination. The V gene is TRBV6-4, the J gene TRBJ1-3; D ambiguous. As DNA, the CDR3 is TGTGCCAGCAGTGACTCGGGCGGATTCTCTGGAAACACCATATATTTT. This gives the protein CASSDSGGFSGNTIYF.